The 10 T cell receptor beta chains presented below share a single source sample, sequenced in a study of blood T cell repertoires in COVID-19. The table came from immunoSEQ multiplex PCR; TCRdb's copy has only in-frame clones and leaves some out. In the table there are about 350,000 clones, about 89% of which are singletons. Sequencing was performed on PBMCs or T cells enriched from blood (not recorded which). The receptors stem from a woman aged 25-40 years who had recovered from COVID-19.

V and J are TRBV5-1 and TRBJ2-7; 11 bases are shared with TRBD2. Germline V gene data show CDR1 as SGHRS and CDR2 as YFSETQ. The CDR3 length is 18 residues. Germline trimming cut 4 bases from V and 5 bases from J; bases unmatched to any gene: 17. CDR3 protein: CASSRRTPTSGGVDEQYF. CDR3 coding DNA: TGCGCCAGCAGCCGGCGGACGCCTACTAGCGGGGGTGTCGACGAGCAGTACTTC. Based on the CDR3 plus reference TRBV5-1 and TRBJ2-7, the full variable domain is KAGVTQTPRYLIKTRGQQVTLSCSPISGHRSVSWYQQTPGQGLQFLFEYFSETQRNKGNFPGRFSGRQFSNSRSEMNVSTLELGDSALYLCASSRRTPTSGGVDEQYFGPGTRLTVT.

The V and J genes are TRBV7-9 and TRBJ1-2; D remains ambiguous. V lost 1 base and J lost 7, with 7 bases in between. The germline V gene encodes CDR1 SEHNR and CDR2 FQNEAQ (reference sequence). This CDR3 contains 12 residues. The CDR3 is CASSLDVSGYTF. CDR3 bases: TGTGCCAGCAGCTTAGATGTGAGTGGCTACACCTTC.

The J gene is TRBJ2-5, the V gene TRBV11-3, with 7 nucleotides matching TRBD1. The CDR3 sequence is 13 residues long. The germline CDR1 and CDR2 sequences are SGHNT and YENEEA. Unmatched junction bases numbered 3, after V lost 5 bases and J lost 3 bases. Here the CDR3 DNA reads TGTGCCAGCAGCCTGGGACAGAAAGAGACCCAGTACTTC. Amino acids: CASSLGQKETQYF.

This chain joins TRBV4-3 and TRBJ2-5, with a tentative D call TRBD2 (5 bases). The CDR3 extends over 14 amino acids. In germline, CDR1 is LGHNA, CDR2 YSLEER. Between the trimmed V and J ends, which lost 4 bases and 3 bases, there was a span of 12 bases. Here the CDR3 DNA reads TGCGCCAGCAGCCCGAAGGTCGGGGAAGAGACCCAGTACTTC. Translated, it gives CASSPKVGEETQYF.

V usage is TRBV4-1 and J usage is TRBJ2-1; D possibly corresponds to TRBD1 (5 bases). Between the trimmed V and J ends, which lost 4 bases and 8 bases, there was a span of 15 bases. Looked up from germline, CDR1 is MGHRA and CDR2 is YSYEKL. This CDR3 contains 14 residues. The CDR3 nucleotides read TGCGCCAGCAGCCGCTTTGGGGCCTCGGATGAGCAGTTCTTC. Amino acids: CASSRFGASDEQFF.

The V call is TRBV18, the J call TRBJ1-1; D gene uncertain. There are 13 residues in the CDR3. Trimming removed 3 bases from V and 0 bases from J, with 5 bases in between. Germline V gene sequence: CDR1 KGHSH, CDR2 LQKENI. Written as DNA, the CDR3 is TGTGCCAGCTCACCTCACTTGAACACTGAAGCTTTCTTT. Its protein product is CASSPHLNTEAFF.

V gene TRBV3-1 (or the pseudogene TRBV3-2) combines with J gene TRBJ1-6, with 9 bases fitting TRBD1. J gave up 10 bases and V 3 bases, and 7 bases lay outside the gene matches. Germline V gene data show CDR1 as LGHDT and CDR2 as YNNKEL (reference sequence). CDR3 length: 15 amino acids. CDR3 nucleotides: TGTGCCAGCAGCCATCTGGACAGGGGCAGGTCACCCCTCCACTTT. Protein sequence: CASSHLDRGRSPLHF.

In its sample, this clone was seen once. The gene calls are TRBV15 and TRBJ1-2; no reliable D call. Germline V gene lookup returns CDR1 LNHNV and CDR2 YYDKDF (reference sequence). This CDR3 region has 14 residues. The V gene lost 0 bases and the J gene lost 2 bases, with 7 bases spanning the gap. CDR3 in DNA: TGTGCCACCAGCAGAGAAGATAGAAACTATGGCTACACCTTC. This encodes CATSREDRNYGYTF.

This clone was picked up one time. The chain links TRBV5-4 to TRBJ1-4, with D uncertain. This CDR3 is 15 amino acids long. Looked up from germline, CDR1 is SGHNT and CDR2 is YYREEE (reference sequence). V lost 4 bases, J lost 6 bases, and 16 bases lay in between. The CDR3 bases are TGTGCCAGCAGCCGCGGTGGCCCTGCTGATGAAAAACTGTTTTTT. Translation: CASSRGGPADEKLFF.

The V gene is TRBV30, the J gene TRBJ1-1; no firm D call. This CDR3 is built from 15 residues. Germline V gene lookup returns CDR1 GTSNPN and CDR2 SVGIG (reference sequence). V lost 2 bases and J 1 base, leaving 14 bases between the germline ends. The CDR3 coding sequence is TGTGCCTGGAGTACCGGGTGGAGTACGAACACTGAAGCTTTCTTT. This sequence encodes CAWSTGWSTNTEAFF. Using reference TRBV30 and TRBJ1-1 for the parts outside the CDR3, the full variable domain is SQTIHQWPATLVQPVGSPLSLECTVEGTSNPNLYWYRQAAGRGLQLLFYSVGIGQISSEVPQNLSASRPQDRQFILSSKKLLLSDSGFYLCAWSTGWSTNTEAFFGQGTRLTVV.